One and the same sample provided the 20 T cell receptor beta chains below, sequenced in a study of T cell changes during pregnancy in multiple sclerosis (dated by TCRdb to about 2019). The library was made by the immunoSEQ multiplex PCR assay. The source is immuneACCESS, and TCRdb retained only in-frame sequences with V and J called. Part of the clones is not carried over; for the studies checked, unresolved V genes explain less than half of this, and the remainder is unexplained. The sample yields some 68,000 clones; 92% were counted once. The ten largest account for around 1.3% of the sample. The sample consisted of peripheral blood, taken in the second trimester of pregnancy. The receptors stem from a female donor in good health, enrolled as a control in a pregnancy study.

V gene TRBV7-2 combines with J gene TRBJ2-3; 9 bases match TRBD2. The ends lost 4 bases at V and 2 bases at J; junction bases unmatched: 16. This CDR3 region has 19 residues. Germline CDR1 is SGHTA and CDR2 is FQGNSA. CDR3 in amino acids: CASSSPTLTSGKHTDTQYF. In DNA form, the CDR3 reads TGTGCCAGCAGCTCCCCGACATTGACTAGCGGCAAACACACAGATACGCAGTATTTT. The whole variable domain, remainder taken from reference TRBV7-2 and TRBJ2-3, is GAGVSQSPSNKVTEKGKDVELRCDPISGHTALYWYRQSLGQGLEFLIYFQGNSAPDKSGLPSDRFSAERTGGSVSTLTIQRTQQEDSAVYLCASSSPTLTSGKHTDTQYFGPGTRLTVL.

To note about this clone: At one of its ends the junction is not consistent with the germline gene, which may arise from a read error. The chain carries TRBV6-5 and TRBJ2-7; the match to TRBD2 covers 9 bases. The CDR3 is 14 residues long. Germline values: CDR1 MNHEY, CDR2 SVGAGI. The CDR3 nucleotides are TGTACCAGCACAGGACTAGCGAGCTCCTACGAGCAGTACTTC. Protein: CTSTGLASSYEQYF.

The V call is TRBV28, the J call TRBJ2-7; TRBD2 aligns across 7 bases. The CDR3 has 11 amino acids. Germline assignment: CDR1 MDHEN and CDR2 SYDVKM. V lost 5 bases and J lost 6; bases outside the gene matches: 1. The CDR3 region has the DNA TGTGCCAGCAGTACTAGCGCCGAGCAGTACTTC. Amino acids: CASSTSAEQYF.

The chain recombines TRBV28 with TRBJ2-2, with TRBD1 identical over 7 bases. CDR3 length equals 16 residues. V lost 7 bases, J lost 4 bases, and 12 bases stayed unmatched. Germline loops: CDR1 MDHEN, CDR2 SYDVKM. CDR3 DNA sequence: TGTGCCAGCACCACCCACCGGGACAGAATCACCGGGGAGCTGTTTTTT. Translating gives CASTTHRDRITGELFF.

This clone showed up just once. CDR3 residues: CASSSRLAGVYEQYF. The CDR3, as DNA: TGTGCCAGCAGTTCTAGACTAGCGGGAGTCTACGAGCAGTACTTC. The rearrangement joins TRBV27 to TRBJ2-7; TRBD2 agrees at 12 bases. Trimming removed 4 bases from V and 3 bases from J; junction bases left unmatched: 4. The germline V gene encodes CDR1 MNHEY and CDR2 SMNVEV (reference sequence). The CDR3 is 15 amino acids.

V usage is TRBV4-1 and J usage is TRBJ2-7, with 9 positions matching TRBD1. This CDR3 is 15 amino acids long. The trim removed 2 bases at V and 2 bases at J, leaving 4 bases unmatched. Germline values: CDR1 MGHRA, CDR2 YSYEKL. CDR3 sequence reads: CASSQRGTGTYEQYF. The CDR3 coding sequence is TGCGCCAGCAGCCAAAGAGGGACAGGGACCTACGAGCAGTACTTC.

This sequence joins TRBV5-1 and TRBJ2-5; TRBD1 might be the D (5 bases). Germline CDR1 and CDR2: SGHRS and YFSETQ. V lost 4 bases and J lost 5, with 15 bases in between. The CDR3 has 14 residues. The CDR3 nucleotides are TGCGCCAGCAGCCCCGGCAGGGCTGAGGAGACCCAGTACTTC. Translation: CASSPGRAEETQYF.

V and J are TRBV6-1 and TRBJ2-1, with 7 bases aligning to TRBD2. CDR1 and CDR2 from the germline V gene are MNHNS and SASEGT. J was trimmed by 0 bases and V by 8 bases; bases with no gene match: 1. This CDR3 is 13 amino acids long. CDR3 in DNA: TGTGCCAGCGGGACTACCTCCTACAATGAGCAGTTCTTC. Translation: CASGTTSYNEQFF.

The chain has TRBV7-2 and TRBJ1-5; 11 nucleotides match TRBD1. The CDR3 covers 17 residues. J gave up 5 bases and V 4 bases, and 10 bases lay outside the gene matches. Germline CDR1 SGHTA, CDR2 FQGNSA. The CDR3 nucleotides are TGTGCCAGCAGCTGGAGCCCGGACAGGGGGCGGGATCAGCCCCAGCATTTT. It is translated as CASSWSPDRGRDQPQHF.

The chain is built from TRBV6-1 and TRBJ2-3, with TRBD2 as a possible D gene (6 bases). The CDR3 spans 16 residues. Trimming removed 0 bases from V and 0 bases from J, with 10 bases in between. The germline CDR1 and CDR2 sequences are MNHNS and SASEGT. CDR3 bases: TGTGCCAGCAGTGAAGCTAGCGGATCTAGCACAGATACGCAGTATTTT. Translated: CASSEASGSSTDTQYF.

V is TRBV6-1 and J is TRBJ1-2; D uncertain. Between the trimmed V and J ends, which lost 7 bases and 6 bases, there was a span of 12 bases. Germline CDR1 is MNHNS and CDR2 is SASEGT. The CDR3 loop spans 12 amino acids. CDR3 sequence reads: CASIEAPDGYTF. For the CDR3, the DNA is TGTGCCAGCATCGAAGCTCCGGATGGCTACACCTTC.

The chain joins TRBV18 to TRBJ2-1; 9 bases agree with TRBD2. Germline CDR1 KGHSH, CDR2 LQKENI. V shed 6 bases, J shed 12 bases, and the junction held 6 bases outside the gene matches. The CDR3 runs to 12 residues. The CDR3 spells CASSPTSGPQFF. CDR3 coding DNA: TGTGCCAGCTCTCCGACTAGCGGTCCGCAGTTCTTC.

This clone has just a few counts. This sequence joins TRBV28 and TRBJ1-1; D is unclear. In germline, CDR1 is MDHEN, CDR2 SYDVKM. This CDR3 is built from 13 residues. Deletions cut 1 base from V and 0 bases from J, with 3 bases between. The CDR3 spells CASSLLLNTEAFF. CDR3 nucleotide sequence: TGTGCCAGCAGTTTATTATTGAACACTGAAGCTTTCTTT.

Here the CDR3 DNA reads TGCGCCAGCAGCCCCGAGATGAGGGTCCCGCGGTACTTC. It yields the protein CASSPEMRVPRYF. V and J are TRBV4-3 and TRBJ2-7; tentatively, D is TRBD2 (5 bases). Germline V gene lookup returns CDR1 LGHNA and CDR2 YSLEER. V was pared by 4 bases and J by 12 bases, with 19 bases between. CDR3 size: 13 residues.

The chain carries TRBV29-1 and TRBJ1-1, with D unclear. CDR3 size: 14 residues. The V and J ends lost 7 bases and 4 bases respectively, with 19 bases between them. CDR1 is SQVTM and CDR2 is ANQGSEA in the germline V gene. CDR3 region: CSADEVDFFTEAFF. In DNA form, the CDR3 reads TGCAGCGCTGACGAGGTCGACTTTTTCACTGAAGCTTTCTTT.

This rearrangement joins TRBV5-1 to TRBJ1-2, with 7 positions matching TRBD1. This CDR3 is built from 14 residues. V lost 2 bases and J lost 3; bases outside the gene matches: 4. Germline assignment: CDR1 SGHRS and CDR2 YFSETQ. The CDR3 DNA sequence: TGCGCCAGCAGCTTAACGCAGGGGGACTATGGCTACACCTTC. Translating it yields CASSLTQGDYGYTF.

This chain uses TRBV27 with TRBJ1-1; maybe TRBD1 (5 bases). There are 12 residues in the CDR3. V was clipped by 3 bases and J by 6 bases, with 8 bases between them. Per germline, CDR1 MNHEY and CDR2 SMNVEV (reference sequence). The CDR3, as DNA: TGTGCCAGCAGTTTTTCGGGGGCTGAAGCTTTCTTT. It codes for CASSFSGAEAFF.

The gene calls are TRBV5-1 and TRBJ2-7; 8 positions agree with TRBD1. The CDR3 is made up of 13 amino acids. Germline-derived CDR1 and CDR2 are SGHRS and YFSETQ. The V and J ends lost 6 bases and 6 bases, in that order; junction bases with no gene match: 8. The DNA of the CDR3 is TGCGCCAGCACAATTGGACAGGGACGCGAGCAGTACTTC. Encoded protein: CASTIGQGREQYF.

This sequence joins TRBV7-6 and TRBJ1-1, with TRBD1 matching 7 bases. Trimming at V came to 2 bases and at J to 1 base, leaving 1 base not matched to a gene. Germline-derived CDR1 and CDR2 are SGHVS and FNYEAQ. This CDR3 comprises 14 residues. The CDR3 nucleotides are TGTGCCAGCAGCTTATCAGGGGGGAACACTGAAGCTTTCTTT. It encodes CASSLSGGNTEAFF.

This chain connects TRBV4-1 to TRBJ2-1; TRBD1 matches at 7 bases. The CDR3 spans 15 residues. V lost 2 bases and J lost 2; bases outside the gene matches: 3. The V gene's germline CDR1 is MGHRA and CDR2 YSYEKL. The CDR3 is CASSQPTGAYNEQFF. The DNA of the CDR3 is TGCGCCAGCAGCCAACCAACAGGGGCCTACAATGAGCAGTTCTTC.